These T cell receptor beta chains were read from a single sample in a study of T cell repertoires in cytomegalovirus infection. Using its own MiXCR run on the reads, TCRdb lists one record per CDR3 protein. Among approximately 1,000,000 distinct CDR3 sequences listed, 30% to 40% were seen once. These receptors have no identified antigens. This specimen consisted of cultured CD8+ T cells from PBMCs, obtained from culture after CMV antigen stimulation. These receptors all stem from a human donor in good health (CMV status not recorded). Some clones in this sample may be carry-over from other donors' samples. CDR3s leave out the opening cysteine and the closing phenylalanine or tryptophan. Each record gives: CDR3 length, V gene, J gene, CDR3 protein.

13	TRBV7-2	TRBJ2-2	ASSPWDSYTGELF
12	TRBV2	TRBJ2-7	ASSQEYSSYEQY
10	TRBV28	TRBJ1-5	ASNLGDQPQH
12	TRBV28	TRBJ2-2	ASSPRTGNGELF
14	TRBV7-9	TRBJ2-1	ASSSHLPTRSNEQF
12	TRBV19	TRBJ2-7	ASSITGVSYEQY
10	TRBV27	TRBJ2-7	ASSSNPYEQY
11	TRBV24-1	TRBJ1-2	ATAGIPDYGYT
15	TRBV7-6	TRBJ2-3	ASSLGGPGGGPDTQY
10	TRBV2	TRBJ2-1	ASSELELEQF
16	TRBV6-5	TRBJ2-2	VSSYSSPGLFDTGELF
13	TRBV9	TRBJ2-1	ASSVTAAGRDEQF
13	TRBV7-9	TRBJ2-7	ASSSPDRGSYEQY
12	TRBV27	TRBJ1-2	ASSSGQGPNGYT
12	TRBV7-2	TRBJ2-5	ASSTTGAQETQY
12	TRBV3-1	TRBJ2-5	ASSRDRGFETQY
12	TRBV10-3	TRBJ2-5	AISGREGQETQY
12	TRBV10-3	TRBJ1-1	AISESPGRTEAF
12	TRBV19	TRBJ2-1	ASSIGGVHNEQF
11	TRBV2	TRBJ1-2	ASYLGQIYGYT
12	TRBV12-3/TRBV12-4	TRBJ2-7	ASSPGLGSYEQY
14	TRBV7-6	TRBJ1-4	ASSLDSRTGREKLF
13	TRBV7-9	TRBJ2-3	ASSLRGMGPDTQY
12	TRBV6-2/TRBV6-3	TRBJ1-6	ASSYDDRGSPLH
12	TRBV7-9	TRBJ2-7	ASSSSAGSYEQY
13	TRBV6-5	TRBJ1-1	ASSPGGTKNTEAF
15	TRBV9	TRBJ2-2	ASSVGGPHSFTGELF
14	TRBV7-9	TRBJ1-2	ASSPSPGNANYGYT
15	TRBV28	TRBJ1-6	ASSPFPDGGGNSPLH
15	TRBV9	TRBJ1-6	ASSFSGGITNNSPLH
11	TRBV19	TRBJ1-5	ASRATGNQPQH
13	TRBV2	TRBJ2-1	ASSEGSSSYNEQF